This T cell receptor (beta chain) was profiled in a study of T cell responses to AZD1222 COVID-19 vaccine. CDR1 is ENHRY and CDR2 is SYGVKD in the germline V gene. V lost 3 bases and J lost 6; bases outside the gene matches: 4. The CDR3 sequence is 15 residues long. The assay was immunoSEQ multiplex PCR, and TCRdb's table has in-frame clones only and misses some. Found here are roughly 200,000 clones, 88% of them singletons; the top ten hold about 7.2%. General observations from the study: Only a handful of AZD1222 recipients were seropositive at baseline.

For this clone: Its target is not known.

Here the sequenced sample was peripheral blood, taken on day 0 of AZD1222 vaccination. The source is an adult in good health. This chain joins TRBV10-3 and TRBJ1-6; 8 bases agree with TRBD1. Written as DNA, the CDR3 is TGTGCCATCAGTGATAGTGACAGGGGTAATTCACCCCTCCACTTT. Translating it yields CAISDSDRGNSPLHF.